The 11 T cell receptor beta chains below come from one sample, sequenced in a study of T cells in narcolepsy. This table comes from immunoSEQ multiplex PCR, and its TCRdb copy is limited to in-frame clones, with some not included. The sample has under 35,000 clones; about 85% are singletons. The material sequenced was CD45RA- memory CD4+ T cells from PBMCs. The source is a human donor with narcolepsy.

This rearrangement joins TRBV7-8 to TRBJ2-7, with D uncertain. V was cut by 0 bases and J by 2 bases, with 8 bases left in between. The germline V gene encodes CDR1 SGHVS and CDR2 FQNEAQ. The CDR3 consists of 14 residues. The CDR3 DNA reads TGTGCCAGCAGCTTAGCGCACGGAACCTACGAGCAGTACTTC. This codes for CASSLAHGTYEQYF.

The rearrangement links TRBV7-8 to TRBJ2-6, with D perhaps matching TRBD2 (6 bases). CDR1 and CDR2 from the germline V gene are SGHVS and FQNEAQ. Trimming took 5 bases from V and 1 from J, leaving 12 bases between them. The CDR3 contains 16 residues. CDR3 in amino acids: CASSRGLPSGANVLTF. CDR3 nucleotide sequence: TGTGCCAGCAGCCGGGGACTTCCTTCTGGGGCCAACGTCCTGACTTTC.

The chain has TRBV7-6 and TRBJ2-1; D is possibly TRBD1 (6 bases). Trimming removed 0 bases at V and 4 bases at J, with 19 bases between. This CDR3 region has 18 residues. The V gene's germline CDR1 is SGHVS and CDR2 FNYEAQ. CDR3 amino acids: CASSLAPPTGTVYNEQFF. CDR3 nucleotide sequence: TGTGCCAGCAGCTTAGCTCCCCCGACAGGAACTGTTTACAATGAGCAGTTCTTC.

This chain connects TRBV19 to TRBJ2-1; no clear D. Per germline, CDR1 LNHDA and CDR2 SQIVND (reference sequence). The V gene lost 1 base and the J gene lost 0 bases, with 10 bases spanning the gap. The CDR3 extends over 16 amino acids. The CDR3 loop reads CASSIGVGRSYNEQFF. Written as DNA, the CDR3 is TGTGCCAGTAGTATAGGAGTGGGCCGCTCCTACAATGAGCAGTTCTTC.

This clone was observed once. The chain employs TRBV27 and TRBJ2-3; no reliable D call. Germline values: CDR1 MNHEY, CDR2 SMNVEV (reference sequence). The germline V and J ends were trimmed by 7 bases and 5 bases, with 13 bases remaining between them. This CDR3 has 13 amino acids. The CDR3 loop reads CASNPRARDTQYF. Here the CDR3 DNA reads TGTGCCAGCAATCCCCGCGCCCGAGATACGCAGTATTTT.

The CDR3 region is CASSFKRTTYEQYF. The CDR3 nucleotides read TGTGCCAGCAGTTTCAAGCGGACTACCTACGAGCAGTACTTC. V gene TRBV27 combines with J gene TRBJ2-7; TRBD2 might be the D (6 bases). CDR3 length: 14 amino acids. Germline V lookup: CDR1 MNHEY, CDR2 SMNVEV (reference sequence). V was cut by 3 bases and J by 2 bases, with 11 bases left in between.

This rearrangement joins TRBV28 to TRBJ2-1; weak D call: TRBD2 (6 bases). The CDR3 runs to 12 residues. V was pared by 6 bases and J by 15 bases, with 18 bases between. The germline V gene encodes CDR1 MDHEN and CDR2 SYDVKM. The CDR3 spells CASSSLGGMGFF. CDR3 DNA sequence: TGTGCCAGCAGCTCTCTAGGAGGGATGGGGTTCTTC.

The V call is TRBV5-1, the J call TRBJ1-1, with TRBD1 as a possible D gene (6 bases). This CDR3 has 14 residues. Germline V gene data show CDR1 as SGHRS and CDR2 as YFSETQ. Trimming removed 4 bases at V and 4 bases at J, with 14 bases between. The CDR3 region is CASSDDRTITEAFF. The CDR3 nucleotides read TGCGCCAGCAGCGACGACAGGACCATCACTGAAGCTTTCTTT.

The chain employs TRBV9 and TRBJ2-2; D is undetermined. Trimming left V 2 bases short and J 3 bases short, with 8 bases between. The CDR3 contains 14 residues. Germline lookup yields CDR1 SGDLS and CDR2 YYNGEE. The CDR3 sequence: CASSVGHYTGELFF. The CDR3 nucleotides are TGTGCCAGCAGCGTCGGGCATTACACCGGGGAGCTGTTTTTT.

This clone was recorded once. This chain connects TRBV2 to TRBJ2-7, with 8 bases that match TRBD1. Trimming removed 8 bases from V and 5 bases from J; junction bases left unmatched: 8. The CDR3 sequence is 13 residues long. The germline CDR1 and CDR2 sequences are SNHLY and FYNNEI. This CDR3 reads CASHDRGRDEQYF. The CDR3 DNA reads TGTGCCAGCCACGACAGGGGTAGGGACGAGCAGTACTTC.

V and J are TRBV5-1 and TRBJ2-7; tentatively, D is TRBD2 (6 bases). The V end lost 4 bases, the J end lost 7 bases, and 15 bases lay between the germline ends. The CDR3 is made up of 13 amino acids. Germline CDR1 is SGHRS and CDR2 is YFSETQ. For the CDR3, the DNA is TGCGCCAGCAGCACCGGAGGGGTGAGAGAGCAGTACTTC. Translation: CASSTGGVREQYF.